This T cell receptor (beta chain) was retrieved from a study of PD-L1 blockade in urothelial cancer. Study-wide context: Analyzed time points were 3 weeks (second dose) and 6 weeks after therapy began.

This table comes from immunoSEQ multiplex PCR, and its TCRdb copy is limited to in-frame clones, with some not included. The table shows 17,000 or so clones, with approximately 86% occurring only once. V lost 0 bases and J lost 5; bases outside the gene matches: 6. This CDR3 has 15 residues. Germline V gene sequence: CDR1 SGHRS, CDR2 YFSETQ. The origin of this receptor is a man aged 45-60 years with urothelial cancer. The specimen was PBMCs, collected around atezolizumab (anti-PD-L1) treatment. This chain connects TRBV5-1 to TRBJ2-7, with 9 bases identical to TRBD1. Here the CDR3 DNA reads TGCGCCAGCAGCTTGGCGACAGGGGGACTGAACGAGCAGTACTTC. It yields the protein CASSLATGGLNEQYF.